The 25 T cell receptor beta chains listed next were all sequenced from one sample in a study of tumor and adjacent non-tumor tissue in lung cancer (dated by TCRdb to about 2018). RNA was isolated from bulk unsorted tissue, and RNA quality was assessed with a NanoDrop ND-1000 and an Agilent 2100. Libraries were built with multiplex PCR. Sequencing relied on an Illumina HiSeq 2500. TCRbeta libraries were constructed through three rounds of nested PCR with primers (Table S4) according to protocols modified from ARM-PCR. TCRdb applied fastp at Q25 and MiXCR to the public reads, then kept only in-frame beta chains. Rows are unified per CDR3 protein, each entry keeping the most common DNA and genes. The sample records about 110,000 distinct CDR3 sequences, roughly 75% of which are singletons. The leading ten clones occupy under 45% of the sample. Sequenced sample: lung tumor tissue. The receptors derive from an older woman with non-small cell lung cancer.

In regard to this clonotype: A much larger clone lies a single base off, so this may be a read error. The chain employs TRBV5-1 and TRBJ2-7; D tentatively fits TRBD1 or TRBD2 (5 bases each). The CDR3 contains 14 residues. Germline lookup yields CDR1 SGHRS and CDR2 YFSETQ. For the CDR3, the DNA is TGCGTCAGCAGCCCCGACCCGGGGCCCTACGAGCAGTACTTC. Encoded protein: CVSSPDPGPYEQYF.

A word on this clonotype: Compared with germline, one end of the junction differs, possibly owing to a read error. J is TRBJ1-2 and V is TRBV6-5; D gene uncertain. CDR3 length: 13 residues. CDR1 and CDR2 (germline): MNHEY, SVGAGI. The CDR3: CAISSWPAYGYIF. The CDR3 DNA reads TGTGCCATCAGTTCCTGGCCAGCCTATGGCTACATCTTC.

This clonotype appeared a few times. The V call is TRBV11-2, the J call TRBJ1-4; 7 nucleotides match TRBD1. The CDR3 runs 15 residues. Germline values: CDR1 SGHAT, CDR2 FQNNGV. The CDR3 reads CISSWDSATNEKLFF. The CDR3 DNA sequence: TGTATCAGCAGCTGGGACAGTGCAACTAATGAAAAACTGTTTTTT.

In regard to this clonotype: Since a much larger clone is just one base distant, this may be a read error. The V and J genes are TRBV20-1 and TRBJ1-2; D not certain. V gave up 5 bases and J gave up 7 bases, with 23 bases separating them. The CDR3 contains 15 residues. Germline assignment: CDR1 DFQATT and CDR2 SNEGSKA (reference sequence). In nucleotides, the CDR3 is TGCAGTGCTCTCCCTACCACCCAGGTATTGCGTGGCTACACCTTC. Residues: CSALPTTQVLRGYTF.

Worth noting for this clonotype: This may come from a read error, since a much larger clone is one base off. The J gene is TRBJ2-7, the V gene TRBV20-1; D call uncertain. The CDR3 loop spans 13 amino acids. V was cut by 8 bases and J by 0 bases, with 14 bases left in between. CDR1 DFQATT and CDR2 SNEGSKA come from the germline V gene (reference sequence). CDR3 sequence (DNA): TGCAGTACTAACGTCGACGACTCCTACGAGCAGTACTTC. Encoded protein: CSTNVDDSYEQYF.

Concerning this clonotype itself: Its ends do not fully match the called genes, so a read error is possible. The chain links TRBV6-1 to TRBJ2-7, with 10 bases fitting TRBD1. Germline V CDR1 and CDR2: MNHNS, SASEGT. This CDR3 contains 13 residues. The CDR3 region is CAGSDRGPYEQYF. CDR3 in DNA: TGTGCCGGCAGTGACAGGGGGCCCTACGAACAGTACTTC.

On this clonotype: Given a much more abundant clone one base away, this may be a read error. V gene TRBV11-2 combines with J gene TRBJ2-1; D remains unclear. CDR3 length equals 12 residues. Germline V gene data show CDR1 as SGHAT and CDR2 as FQNNGV. CDR3: CASRPGYNVQFF. The CDR3 region has the DNA TGTGCCAGCAGACCCGGCTACAATGTGCAGTTCTTC. The variable domain in full, completed from reference TRBV11-2 and TRBJ2-1, reads EAGVAQSPRYKIIEKRQSVAFWCNPISGHATLYWYQQILGQGPKLLIQFQNNGVVDDSQLPKDRFSAERLKGVDSTLKIQPAKLEDSAVYLCASRPGYNVQFFGPGTRLTVL.

This clonotype appeared many times. The chain is built from TRBV4-2 and TRBJ1-2; possibly TRBD1 for D (5 bases). There are 14 residues in the CDR3. V was pared by 0 bases and J by 8 bases, with 13 bases between. Germline CDR1 is LGHNA and CDR2 is YNFKEQ. The CDR3 coding sequence is TGTGCCAGCAGCCAAGAACAGGTCGGTCGCGGCTACACCTTC. Its protein product is CASSQEQVGRGYTF.

Points on this clonotype: A read error is likely, as this CDR3 ends without the conserved phenylalanine or tryptophan. The rearrangement links TRBV6-6 to TRBJ1-2; TRBD1 might be the D (6 bases). The V gene lost 0 bases and the J gene lost 4 bases, with 15 bases spanning the gap. Germline CDR1 MNHNY, CDR2 SVGAGI (reference sequence). This CDR3 is 16 amino acids long. CDR3 protein: CASSYSLAGAPYGYTL. In nucleotides, the CDR3 is TGTGCCAGCAGTTACTCGTTGGCAGGGGCTCCCTATGGCTACACCTTG.

This clonotype was counted only a few times. The CDR3 end shows no conserved phenylalanine or tryptophan, and so a read error is likely. The chain couples TRBV11-2 to TRBJ2-7; D assignment may be TRBD1 or TRBD2 (5 bases each). CDR3 length: 14 amino acids. From germline, CDR1 is SGHAT and CDR2 FQNNGV. Trimming took 7 bases from V and 8 from J, leaving 21 bases between them. Here the CDR3 reads CASNWDRGGYKQYL. CDR3 coding DNA: TGTGCCAGCAATTGGGACCGCGGAGGATACAAGCAGTACTTA.

As regards this clonotype: This clone may be a read error of a much larger clone one base away. The V gene is TRBV10-1, the J gene TRBJ2-5, with 11 positions matching TRBD1. The CDR3 is 16 residues long. Germline CDR1 and CDR2: WNHNN and SYGVQD (reference sequence). Trimming removed 7 bases from V and 5 bases from J; junction bases left unmatched: 12. Here the CDR3 reads CASISSRTGGFETQYF. CDR3 DNA: TGCGCCAGCATCTCTAGCCGGACAGGGGGCTTCGAGACCCAGTACTTC.

The J gene is TRBJ2-1, the V gene TRBV11-1, with a weak D call TRBD2 (5 bases). CDR1 and CDR2 (germline): SGHAT, FQDESV (reference sequence). CDR3 length: 12 residues. V was shortened by 5 bases and J by 12 bases, with 14 bases between the two germline ends. In DNA form, the CDR3 reads TGTGCCAGCAGCCCAACGAGGGATGTGCAGTTCTTC. Residues: CASSPTRDVQFF.

Comments on this clonotype: This CDR3 is missing its conserved last phenylalanine or tryptophan, likely due to a read error. V and J are TRBV11-2 and TRBJ2-7; 9 bases are a match to TRBD1. The CDR3 extends over 15 amino acids. Germline CDR1 is SGHAT and CDR2 is FQNNGV. DNA of the CDR3: TGTGTCAGCAGCCTAGGCCCCGGACAGGGGTACGAGCAGTACTTA. Its protein product is CVSSLGPGQGYEQYL.

A remark on this clonotype: One base away lies a much larger clone, so this may be a sequencing read error. The chain employs TRBV6-1 and TRBJ1-2; perhaps TRBD1 as D (5 bases). This CDR3 spans 18 amino acids. V lost 5 bases to trimming and J lost 3 bases, with 25 bases between them. Germline lookup yields CDR1 MNHNS and CDR2 SASEGT. CDR3 in DNA: TGTGCCAGCAGTCCCCAACCGTACAGGAGACGTAATGACTATGGCTACACCTTC. Amino acids: CASSPQPYRRRNDYGYTF.

This clonotype is a singleton in its sample. Since a much larger clone is just one base distant, this may be a read error. The chain combines TRBV6-5 with TRBJ1-5; D is uncertain. The CDR3 is 13 amino acids. V was trimmed by 8 bases and J by 3 bases, leaving 11 bases between them. Germline V gene sequence: CDR1 MNHEY, CDR2 SVGAGI. The CDR3 coding sequence is TGTGCCAGCTCCCTGGTGTCCAATCAGCCCCAGCATTTT. It specifies CASSLVSNQPQHF.

On this clonotype: One end of the junction varies from germline; a read error may be responsible. The CDR3 reads CTSRRLTDRDETQYF. The CDR3 DNA sequence: TGTACCAGCAGACGTCTGACAGACAGGGACGAGACCCAGTACTTC. The rearrangement uses TRBV6-6 and TRBJ2-5; 7 bases map to TRBD1. The CDR3 spans 15 residues. From germline, CDR1 is MNHNY and CDR2 SVGAGI (reference sequence).

This clonotype came up many times. The genes are TRBV20-1 and TRBJ2-5; 8 bases are shared with TRBD2. Losses at the gene ends were 7 bases for V and 1 base for J; bases not matched to a gene: 11. CDR3 size: 15 residues. Germline V lookup: CDR1 DFQATT, CDR2 SNEGSKA (reference sequence). The CDR3 loop reads CSVTDPGTSQETQYF. The CDR3 coding sequence is TGCAGTGTAACGGACCCCGGGACTAGCCAAGAGACCCAGTACTTC.

This chain links TRBV6-2 or TRBV6-3 with TRBJ2-7, with D maybe TRBD2 (5 bases). Germline CDR1 and CDR2: MNHEY and SVGEGT. The CDR3 length is 16 residues. Trimming removed 7 bases at V and 7 bases at J, with 26 bases between. The CDR3 is CASITRMTTGFHEQYF. The DNA for the CDR3 is TGTGCCAGCATCACCCGGATGACAACGGGGTTTCATGAGCAGTACTTC.

A remark on this clonotype: This likely comes from a read error, as the CDR3 has no conserved phenylalanine or tryptophan at its end. The chain recombines TRBV20-1 with TRBJ2-3, with 9 nucleotides matching TRBD2. Germline V CDR1 and CDR2: DFQATT, SNEGSKA (reference sequence). The CDR3 has 15 residues. The DNA for the CDR3 is TGCAGCGCTGGTTGGGGACTAGCTTCCACAGATACGCAGTATTAT. Translation gives CSAGWGLASTDTQYY.

V usage is TRBV6-2 or TRBV6-3 and J usage is TRBJ1-2, with D tentatively TRBD1 (6 bases). This CDR3 is built from 15 residues. Germline assignment: CDR1 MNHEY and CDR2 SVGEGT. CDR3 nucleotide sequence: TGTGTCAGTAGTTACTCACCTGACAGGCCCTATGGCTACACCTTC. This sequence encodes CVSSYSPDRPYGYTF.

This clonotype was seen a handful of times. At one end, the junction sequence differs from germline, possibly due to a read error. The chain links TRBV7-2 to TRBJ1-6, with D perhaps TRBD1 (6 bases). Germline CDR1 is SGHTA and CDR2 is FQGNSA. The CDR3 has 14 amino acids. For the CDR3, the DNA is TGTGTCAGCAGCCCGACCGTTGACAGGCACTACATCCACTTT. Translating gives CVSSPTVDRHYIHF.

Points on this clonotype: Its ends do not fully match the called genes, so a read error is possible. V is TRBV12-3 or TRBV12-4 and J is TRBJ2-5; D unclear. CDR3 length: 13 amino acids. The CDR3 DNA reads TGTGCCGGCAGGTCAACCGACGTAGAGACCCAGTACTTC. Translated, it gives CAGRSTDVETQYF.

This clonotype was seen a single time. DNA for the CDR3: TGCGCCAGCAGCCTGACGACGGGACAGCTCCAGAGCTCCTACAATGAGCAGTTCTTC. The encoded protein is CASSLTTGQLQSSYNEQFF. The V call is TRBV5-1, the J call TRBJ2-1; TRBD1 aligns across 7 bases. There are 19 residues in the CDR3. J lost 0 bases, V lost 4 bases, and 16 bases had no gene match. CDR1 is SGHRS and CDR2 is YFSETQ in the germline V gene.

Of note for this clonotype: This likely comes from a read error, as the CDR3 has no conserved phenylalanine or tryptophan at its end. The chain links TRBV20-1 to TRBJ1-2; no reliable D call. In germline, CDR1 is DFQATT, CDR2 SNEGSKA (reference sequence). The CDR3 covers 14 residues. The CDR3 region has the DNA TGCAGTACTAGAGACCCACCGAGCAACCATGGCTACACCTTA. It translates to CSTRDPPSNHGYTL.

With respect to this clonotype: The conserved final phenylalanine or tryptophan is absent from the CDR3, which likely points to a read error. The chain carries TRBV11-3 and TRBJ2-1; D is uncertain. The germline CDR1 and CDR2 sequences are SGHNT and YENEEA. CDR3 length: 13 amino acids. CDR3 sequence reads: CANSLGVYNEQFL. In DNA form, the CDR3 reads TGTGCCAACAGCTTAGGTGTCTACAATGAGCAGTTCTTA.